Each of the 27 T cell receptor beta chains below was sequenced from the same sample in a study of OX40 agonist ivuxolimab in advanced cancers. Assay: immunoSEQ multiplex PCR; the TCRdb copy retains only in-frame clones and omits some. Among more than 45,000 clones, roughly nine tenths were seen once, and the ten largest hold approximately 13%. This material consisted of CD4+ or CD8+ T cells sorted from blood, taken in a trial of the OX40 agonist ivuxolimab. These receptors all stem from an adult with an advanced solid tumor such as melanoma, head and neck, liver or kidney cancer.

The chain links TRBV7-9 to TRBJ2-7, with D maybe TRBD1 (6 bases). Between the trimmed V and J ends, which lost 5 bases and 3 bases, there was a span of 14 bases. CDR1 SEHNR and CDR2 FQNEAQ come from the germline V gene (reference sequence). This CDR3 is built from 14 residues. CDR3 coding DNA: TGTGCCAGCAGCCCAGGGGCCGTCATCTACGAGCAGTACTTC. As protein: CASSPGAVIYEQYF.

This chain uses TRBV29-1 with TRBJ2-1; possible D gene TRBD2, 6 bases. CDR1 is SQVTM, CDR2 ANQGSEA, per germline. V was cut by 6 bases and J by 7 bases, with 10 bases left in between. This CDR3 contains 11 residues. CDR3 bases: TGCAGCGTCCCTCTAGCGAATGAGCAGTTCTTC. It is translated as CSVPLANEQFF.

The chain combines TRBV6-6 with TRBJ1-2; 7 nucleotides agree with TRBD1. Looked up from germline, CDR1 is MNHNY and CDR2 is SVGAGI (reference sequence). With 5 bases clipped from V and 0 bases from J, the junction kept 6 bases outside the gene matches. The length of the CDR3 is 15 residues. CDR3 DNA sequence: TGTGCCAGCAGTCCCCGGGACAGAGCTAACTATGGCTACACCTTC. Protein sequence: CASSPRDRANYGYTF.

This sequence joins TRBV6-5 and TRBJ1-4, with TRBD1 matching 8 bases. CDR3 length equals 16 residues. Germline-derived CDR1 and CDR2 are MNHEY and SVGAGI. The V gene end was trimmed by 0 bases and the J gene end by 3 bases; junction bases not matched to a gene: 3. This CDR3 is CASSYSTGAPNEKLFF. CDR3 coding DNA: TGTGCCAGCAGTTACTCGACAGGGGCCCCTAATGAAAAACTGTTTTTT.

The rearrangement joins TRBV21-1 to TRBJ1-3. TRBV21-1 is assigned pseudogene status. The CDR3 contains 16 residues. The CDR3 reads CASSKGEQACGNTIYF. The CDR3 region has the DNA TGTGCCAGCAGCAAAGGGGAGCAGGCCTGCGGAAACACCATATATTTT.

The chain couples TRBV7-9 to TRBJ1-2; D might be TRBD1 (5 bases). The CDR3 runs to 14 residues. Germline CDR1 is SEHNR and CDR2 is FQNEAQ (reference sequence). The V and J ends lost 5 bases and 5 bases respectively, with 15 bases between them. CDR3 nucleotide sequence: TGTGCCAGCAGCCCCTACCGGGGGGGGTATGGCTACACCTTC. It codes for CASSPYRGGYGYTF.

The CDR3 region is CASSLTGRRTEAFF. Here the CDR3 DNA reads TGTGCCAGCAGCTTAACAGGGCGCCGGACTGAAGCTTTCTTT. The chain recombines TRBV11-2 with TRBJ1-1; TRBD1 might be the D (6 bases). Trimming shortened V by 2 bases and J by 5 bases, and 12 bases separated the two germline ends. Germline CDR1 is SGHAT and CDR2 is FQNNGV. The CDR3 covers 14 residues.

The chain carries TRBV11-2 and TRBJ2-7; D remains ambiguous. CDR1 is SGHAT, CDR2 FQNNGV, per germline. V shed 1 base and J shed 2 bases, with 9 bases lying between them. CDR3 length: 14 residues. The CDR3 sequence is CASSLGPGTYEQYF. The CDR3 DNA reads TGTGCCAGCAGCTTAGGTCCAGGAACCTACGAGCAGTACTTC.

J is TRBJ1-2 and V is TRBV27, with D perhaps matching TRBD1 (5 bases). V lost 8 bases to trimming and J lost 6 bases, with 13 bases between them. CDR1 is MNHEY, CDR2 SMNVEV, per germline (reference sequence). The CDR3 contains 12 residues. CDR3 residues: CASGARGHGYTF. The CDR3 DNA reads TGTGCCAGCGGGGCCAGAGGTCATGGCTACACCTTC.

The CDR3 bases are TGTGCCAGCAGCCACTACCGGGACCCCGCGAACACCGGGGAGCTGTTTTTT. The encoded protein is CASSHYRDPANTGELFF. The chain employs TRBV11-3 and TRBJ2-2; D may be TRBD1 or TRBD2 (5 bases each). There are 17 residues in the CDR3. V was cut by 5 bases and J by 0 bases, with 16 bases left in between. The germline V gene has CDR1 SGHNT and CDR2 YENEEA.

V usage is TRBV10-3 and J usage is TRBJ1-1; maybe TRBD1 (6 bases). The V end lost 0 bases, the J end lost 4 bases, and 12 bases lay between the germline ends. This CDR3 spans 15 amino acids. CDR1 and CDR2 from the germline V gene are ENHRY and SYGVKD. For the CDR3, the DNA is TGTGCCATCAGTGAGTCGGGGGGGCTGGGCACTGAAGCTTTCTTT. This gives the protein CAISESGGLGTEAFF.

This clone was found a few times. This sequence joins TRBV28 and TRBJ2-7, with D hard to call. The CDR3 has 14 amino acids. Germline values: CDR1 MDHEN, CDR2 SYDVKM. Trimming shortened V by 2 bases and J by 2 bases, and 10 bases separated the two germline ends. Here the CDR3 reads CASSLKQSPYEQYF. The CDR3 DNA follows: TGTGCCAGCAGTTTAAAGCAAAGTCCCTACGAGCAGTACTTC.

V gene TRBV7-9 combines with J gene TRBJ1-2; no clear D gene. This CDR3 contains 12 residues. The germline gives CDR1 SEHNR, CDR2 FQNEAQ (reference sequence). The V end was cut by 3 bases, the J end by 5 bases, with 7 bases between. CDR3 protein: CASSFMGYGYTF. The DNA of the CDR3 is TGTGCCAGCAGCTTTATGGGTTATGGCTACACCTTC.

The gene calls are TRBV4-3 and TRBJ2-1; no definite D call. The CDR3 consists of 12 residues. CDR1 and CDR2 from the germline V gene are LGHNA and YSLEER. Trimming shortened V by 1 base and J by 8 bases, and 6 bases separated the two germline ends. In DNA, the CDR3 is TGCGCCAGCAGCCAAGGGGCCTATGAGCAGTTCTTC. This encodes CASSQGAYEQFF.

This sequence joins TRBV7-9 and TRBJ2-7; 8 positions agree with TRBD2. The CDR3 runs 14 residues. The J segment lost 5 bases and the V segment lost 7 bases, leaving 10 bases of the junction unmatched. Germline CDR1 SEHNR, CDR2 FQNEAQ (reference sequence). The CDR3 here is CASTHGRGVDEQYF. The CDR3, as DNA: TGTGCCAGCACCCACGGGAGGGGTGTGGACGAGCAGTACTTC.

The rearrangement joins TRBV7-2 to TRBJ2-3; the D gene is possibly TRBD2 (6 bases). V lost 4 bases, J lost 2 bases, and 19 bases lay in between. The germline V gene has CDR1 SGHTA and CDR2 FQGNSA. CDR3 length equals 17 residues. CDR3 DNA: TGTGCCAGCAGCTGGGGGTTTCAGCGGGTAGTCACAGATACGCAGTATTTT. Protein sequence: CASSWGFQRVVTDTQYF.

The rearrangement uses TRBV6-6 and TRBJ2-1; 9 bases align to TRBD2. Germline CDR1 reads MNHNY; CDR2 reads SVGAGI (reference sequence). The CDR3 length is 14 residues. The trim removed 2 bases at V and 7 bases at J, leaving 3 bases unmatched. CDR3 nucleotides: TGTGCCAGCAGTTACGGGACTAGCAGAAATGAGCAGTTCTTC. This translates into CASSYGTSRNEQFF.

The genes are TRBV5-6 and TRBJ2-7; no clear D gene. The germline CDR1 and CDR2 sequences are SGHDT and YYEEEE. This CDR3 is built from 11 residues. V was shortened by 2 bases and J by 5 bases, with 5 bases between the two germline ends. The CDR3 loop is CASSFSHEQYF. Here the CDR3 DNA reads TGTGCCAGCAGCTTTAGCCACGAGCAGTACTTC.

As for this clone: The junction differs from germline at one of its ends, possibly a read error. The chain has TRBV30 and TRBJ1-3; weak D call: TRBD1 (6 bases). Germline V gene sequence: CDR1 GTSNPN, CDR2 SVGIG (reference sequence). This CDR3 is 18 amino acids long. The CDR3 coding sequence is TGTGCCTGGACCCCGGCGGGGGCTAGCTACGTCTCTGGAAGCACCATATATTTT. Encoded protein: CAWTPAGASYVSGSTIYF.

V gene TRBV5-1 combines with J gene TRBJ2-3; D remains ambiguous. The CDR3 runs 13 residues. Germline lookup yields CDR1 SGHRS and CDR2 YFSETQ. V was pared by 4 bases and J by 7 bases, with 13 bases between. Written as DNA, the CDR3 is TGCGCCAGCAGCCGAAACGTGCACTATACGCAGTATTTT. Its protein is CASSRNVHYTQYF.

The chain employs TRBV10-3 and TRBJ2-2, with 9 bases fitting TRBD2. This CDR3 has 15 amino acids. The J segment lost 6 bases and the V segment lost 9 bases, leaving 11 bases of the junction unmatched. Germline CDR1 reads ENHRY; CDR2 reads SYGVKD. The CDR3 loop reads CAIADSGRVAGELFF. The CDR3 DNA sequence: TGTGCCATTGCTGATAGCGGGAGAGTAGCCGGGGAGCTGTTTTTT.

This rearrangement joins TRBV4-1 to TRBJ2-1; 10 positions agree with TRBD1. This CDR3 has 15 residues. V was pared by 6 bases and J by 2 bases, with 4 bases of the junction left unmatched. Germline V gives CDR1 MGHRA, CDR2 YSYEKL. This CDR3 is CASRATGGAYNEQFF. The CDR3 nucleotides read TGCGCCAGCAGAGCGACAGGGGGCGCCTACAATGAGCAGTTCTTC.

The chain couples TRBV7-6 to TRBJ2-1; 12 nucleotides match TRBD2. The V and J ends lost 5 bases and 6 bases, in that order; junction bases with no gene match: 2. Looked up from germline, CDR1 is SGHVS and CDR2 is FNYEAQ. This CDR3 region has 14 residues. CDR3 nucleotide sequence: TGTGCCAGCAGCCCTAGCGGGAGGGTCAATGAGCAGTTCTTC. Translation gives CASSPSGRVNEQFF.

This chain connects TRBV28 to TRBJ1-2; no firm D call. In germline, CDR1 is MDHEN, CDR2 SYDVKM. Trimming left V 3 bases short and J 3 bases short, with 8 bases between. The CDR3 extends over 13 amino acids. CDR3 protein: CASSFRLDYGYTF. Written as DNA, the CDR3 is TGTGCCAGCAGTTTCCGGCTGGACTATGGCTACACCTTC.

This chain's CDR3 is CASGHNRGASTDTQYF. The DNA of the CDR3 is TGTGCCAGCGGTCATAACCGGGGTGCTAGCACAGATACGCAGTATTTT. The gene calls are TRBV9 and TRBJ2-3; TRBD2 might be the D (5 bases). This CDR3 is built from 16 residues. Trimming cost V 7 bases and J 0 bases, with 18 bases left between them. Germline-derived CDR1 and CDR2 are SGDLS and YYNGEE.

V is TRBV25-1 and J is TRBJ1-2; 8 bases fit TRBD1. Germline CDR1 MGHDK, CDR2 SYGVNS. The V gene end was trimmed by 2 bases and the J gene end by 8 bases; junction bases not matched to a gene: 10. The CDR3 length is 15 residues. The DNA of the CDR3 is TGTGCCAGCAGTGAAATGACAGGGGATAACGAAGGCTACACCTTC. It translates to CASSEMTGDNEGYTF.

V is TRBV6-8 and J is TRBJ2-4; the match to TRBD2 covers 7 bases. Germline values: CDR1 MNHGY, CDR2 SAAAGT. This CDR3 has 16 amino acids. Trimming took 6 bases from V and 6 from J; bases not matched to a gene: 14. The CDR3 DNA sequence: TGTGCCAGCAGCCGATTCCAGGGAGGGGTGAGAAACATTCAGTACTTC. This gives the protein CASSRFQGGVRNIQYF.